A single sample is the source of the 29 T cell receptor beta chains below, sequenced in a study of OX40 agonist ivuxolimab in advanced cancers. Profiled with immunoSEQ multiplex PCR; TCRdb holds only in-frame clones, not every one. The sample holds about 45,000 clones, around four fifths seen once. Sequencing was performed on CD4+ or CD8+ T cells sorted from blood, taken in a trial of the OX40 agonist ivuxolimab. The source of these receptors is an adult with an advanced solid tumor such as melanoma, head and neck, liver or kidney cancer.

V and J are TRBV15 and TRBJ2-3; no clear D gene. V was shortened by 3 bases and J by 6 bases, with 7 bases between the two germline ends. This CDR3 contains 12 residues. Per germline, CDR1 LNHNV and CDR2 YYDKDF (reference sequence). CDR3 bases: TGTGCCACCAGCAGCGGCCAGGATACGCAGTATTTT. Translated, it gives CATSSGQDTQYF.

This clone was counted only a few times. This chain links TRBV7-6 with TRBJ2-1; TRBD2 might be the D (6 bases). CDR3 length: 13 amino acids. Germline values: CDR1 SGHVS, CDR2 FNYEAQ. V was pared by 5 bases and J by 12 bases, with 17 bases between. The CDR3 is CASSPYPGERQFF. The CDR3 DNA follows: TGTGCCAGCAGCCCCTACCCGGGGGAGCGGCAGTTCTTC.

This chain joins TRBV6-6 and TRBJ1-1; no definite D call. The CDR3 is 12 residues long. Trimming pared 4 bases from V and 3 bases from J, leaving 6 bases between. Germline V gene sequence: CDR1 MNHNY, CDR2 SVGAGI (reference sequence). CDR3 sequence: CASSWGHTEAFF. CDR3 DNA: TGTGCCAGCAGTTGGGGTCACACTGAAGCTTTCTTT.

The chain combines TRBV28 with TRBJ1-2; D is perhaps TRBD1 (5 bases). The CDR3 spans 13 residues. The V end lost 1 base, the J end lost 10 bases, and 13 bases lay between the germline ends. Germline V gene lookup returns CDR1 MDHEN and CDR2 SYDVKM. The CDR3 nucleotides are TGTGCCAGCAGTTTATACAGGACAACAAACTACACCTTC. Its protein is CASSLYRTTNYTF.

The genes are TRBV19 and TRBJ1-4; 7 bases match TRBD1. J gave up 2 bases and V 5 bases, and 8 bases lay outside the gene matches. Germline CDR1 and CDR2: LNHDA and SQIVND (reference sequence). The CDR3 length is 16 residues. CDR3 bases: TGTGCCAGTAGTCCAAGGGACAGAAGTACTAATGAAAAACTGTTTTTT. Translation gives CASSPRDRSTNEKLFF.

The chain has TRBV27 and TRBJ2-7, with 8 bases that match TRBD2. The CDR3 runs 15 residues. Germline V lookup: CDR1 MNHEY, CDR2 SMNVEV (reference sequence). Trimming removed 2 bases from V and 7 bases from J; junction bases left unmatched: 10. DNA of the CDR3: TGTGCCAGCAGTTTAGTGGCGGGGGGACACCTGGAGCAGTACTTC. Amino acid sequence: CASSLVAGGHLEQYF.

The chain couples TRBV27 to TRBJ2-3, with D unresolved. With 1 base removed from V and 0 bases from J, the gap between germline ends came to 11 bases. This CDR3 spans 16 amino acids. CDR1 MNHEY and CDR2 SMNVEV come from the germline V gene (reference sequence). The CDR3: CASSLLGSMSTDTQYF. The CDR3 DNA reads TGTGCCAGCAGTTTATTGGGATCTATGAGCACAGATACGCAGTATTTT.

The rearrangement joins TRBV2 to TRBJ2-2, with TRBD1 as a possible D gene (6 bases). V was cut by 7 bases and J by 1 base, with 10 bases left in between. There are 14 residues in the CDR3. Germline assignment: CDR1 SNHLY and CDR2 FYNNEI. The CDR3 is CASIRTENTGELFF. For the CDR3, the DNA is TGTGCCAGCATTCGGACAGAGAACACCGGGGAGCTGTTTTTT.

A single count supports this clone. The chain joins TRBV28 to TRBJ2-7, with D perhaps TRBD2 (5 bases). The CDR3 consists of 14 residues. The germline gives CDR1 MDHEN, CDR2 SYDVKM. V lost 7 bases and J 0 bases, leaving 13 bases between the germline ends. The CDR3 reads CASTLDSSSYEQYF. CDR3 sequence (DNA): TGTGCCAGCACCCTGGACTCCAGCTCCTACGAGCAGTACTTC.

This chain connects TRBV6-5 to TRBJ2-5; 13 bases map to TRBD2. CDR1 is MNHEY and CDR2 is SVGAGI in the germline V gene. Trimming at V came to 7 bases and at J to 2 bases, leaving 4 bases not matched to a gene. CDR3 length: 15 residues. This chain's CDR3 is CASIGLAGVQETQYF. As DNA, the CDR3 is TGTGCCAGCATCGGACTAGCGGGGGTACAAGAGACCCAGTACTTC.

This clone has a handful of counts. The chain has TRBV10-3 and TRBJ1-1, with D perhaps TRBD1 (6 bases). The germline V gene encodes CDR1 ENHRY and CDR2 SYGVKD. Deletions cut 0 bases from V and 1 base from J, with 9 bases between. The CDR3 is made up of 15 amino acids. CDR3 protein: CAISESPGANTEAFF. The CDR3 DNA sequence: TGTGCCATCAGTGAGTCACCAGGGGCGAACACTGAAGCTTTCTTT.

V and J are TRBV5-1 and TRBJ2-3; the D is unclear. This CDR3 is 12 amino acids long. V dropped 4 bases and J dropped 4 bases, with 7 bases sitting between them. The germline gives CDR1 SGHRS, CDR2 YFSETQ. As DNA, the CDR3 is TGCGCCAGCAGCAGTAGGTCAGATACGCAGTATTTT. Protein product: CASSSRSDTQYF.

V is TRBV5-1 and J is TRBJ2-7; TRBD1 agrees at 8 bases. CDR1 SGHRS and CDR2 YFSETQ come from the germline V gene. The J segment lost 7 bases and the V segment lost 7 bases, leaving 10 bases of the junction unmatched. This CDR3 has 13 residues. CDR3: CASGTGPLLEQYF. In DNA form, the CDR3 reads TGCGCCAGCGGGACAGGACCCCTGTTGGAGCAGTACTTC.

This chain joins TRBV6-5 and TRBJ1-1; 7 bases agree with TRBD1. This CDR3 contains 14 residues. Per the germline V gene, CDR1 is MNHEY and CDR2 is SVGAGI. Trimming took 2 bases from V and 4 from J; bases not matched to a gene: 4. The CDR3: CASSYRGLGTEAFF. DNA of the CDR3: TGTGCCAGCAGTTACAGGGGGCTGGGCACTGAAGCTTTCTTT.

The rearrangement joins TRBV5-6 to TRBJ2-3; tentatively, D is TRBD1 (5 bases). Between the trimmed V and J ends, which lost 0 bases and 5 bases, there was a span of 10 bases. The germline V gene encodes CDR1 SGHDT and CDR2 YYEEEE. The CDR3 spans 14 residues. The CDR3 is CASSLVQGEDTQYF. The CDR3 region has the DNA TGTGCCAGCAGCTTGGTGCAGGGTGAAGATACGCAGTATTTT.

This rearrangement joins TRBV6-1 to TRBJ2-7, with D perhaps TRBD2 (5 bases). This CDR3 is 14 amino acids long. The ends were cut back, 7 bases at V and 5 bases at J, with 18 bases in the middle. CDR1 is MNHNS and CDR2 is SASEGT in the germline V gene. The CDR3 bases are TGTGCCAGCAAGGTAGAGGGAACCAGGAACGAGCAGTACTTC. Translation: CASKVEGTRNEQYF.

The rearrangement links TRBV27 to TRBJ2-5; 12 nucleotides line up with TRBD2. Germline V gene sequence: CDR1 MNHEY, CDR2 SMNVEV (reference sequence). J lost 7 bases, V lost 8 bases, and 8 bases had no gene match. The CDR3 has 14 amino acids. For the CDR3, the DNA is TGTGCCAGCGCCCAAGGACTAGCGGGGACGACCCAGTACTTC. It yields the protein CASAQGLAGTTQYF.

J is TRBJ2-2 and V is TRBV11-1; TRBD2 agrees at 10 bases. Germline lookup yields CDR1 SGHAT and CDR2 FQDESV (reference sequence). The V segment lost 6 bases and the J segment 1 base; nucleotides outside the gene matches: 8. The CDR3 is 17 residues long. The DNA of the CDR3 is TGTGCCAGCAGTCTCGGGCTAGCGGGAGAGAACACCGGGGAGCTGTTTTTT. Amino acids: CASSLGLAGENTGELFF.

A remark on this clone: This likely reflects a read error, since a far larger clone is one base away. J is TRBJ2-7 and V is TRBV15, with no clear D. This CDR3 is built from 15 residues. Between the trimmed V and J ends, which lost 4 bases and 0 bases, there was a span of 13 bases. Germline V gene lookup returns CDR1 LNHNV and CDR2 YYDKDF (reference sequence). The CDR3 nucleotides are TGTGCCACCAGCAAAGGGCGGACCACCTCCTACGAGCAGTACTTC. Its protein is CATSKGRTTSYEQYF.

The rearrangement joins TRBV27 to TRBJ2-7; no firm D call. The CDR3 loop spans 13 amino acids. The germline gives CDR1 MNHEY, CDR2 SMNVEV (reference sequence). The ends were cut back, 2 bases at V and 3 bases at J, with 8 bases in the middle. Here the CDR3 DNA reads TGTGCCAGCAGTTTAGGGTATGACTACGAGCAGTACTTC. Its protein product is CASSLGYDYEQYF.

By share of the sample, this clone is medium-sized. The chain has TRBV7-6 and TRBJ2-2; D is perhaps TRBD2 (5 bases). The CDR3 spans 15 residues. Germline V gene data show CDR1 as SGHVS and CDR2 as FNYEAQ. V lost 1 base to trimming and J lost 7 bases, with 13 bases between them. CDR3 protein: CASSLELLGSGELFF. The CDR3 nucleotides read TGTGCCAGCAGCTTAGAACTTCTTGGGAGCGGGGAGCTGTTTTTT.

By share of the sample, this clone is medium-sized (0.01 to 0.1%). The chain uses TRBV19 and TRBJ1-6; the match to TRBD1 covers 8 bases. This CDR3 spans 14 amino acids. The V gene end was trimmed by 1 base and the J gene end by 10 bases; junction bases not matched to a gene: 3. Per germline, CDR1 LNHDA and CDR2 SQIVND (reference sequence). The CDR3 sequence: CASSIGTGTSPLHF. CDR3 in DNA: TGTGCCAGTAGTATAGGGACAGGGACCTCACCCCTCCACTTT. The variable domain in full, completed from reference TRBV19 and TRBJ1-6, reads DGGITQSPKYLFRKEGQNVTLSCEQNLNHDAMYWYRQDPGQGLRLIYYSQIVNDFQKGDIAEGYSVSREKKESFPLTVTSAQKNPTAFYLCASSIGTGTSPLHFGNGTRLTVT.

The CDR3 nucleotides are TGTGCCATCAGTGTTCCCGGACAGGGGTTCGAGCAGTACTTC. As protein: CAISVPGQGFEQYF. The rearrangement joins TRBV10-3 to TRBJ2-7; the match to TRBD1 covers 9 bases. Germline-derived CDR1 and CDR2 are ENHRY and SYGVKD. Trimming took 4 bases from V and 6 from J; bases not matched to a gene: 7. The CDR3 runs to 14 residues.

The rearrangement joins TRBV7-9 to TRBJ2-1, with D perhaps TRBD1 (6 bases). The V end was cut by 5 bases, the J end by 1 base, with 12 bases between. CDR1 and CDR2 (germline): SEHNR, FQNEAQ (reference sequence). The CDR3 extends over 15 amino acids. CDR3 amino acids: CASSPRDTSYNEQFF. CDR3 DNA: TGTGCCAGCAGCCCTCGGGACACTTCCTACAATGAGCAGTTCTTC. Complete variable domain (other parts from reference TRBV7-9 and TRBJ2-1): DTGVSQNPRHKITKRGQNVTFRCDPISEHNRLYWYRQTLGQGPEFLTYFQNEAQLEKSRLLSDRFSAERPKGSFSTLEIQRTEQGDSAMYLCASSPRDTSYNEQFFGPGTRLTVL.

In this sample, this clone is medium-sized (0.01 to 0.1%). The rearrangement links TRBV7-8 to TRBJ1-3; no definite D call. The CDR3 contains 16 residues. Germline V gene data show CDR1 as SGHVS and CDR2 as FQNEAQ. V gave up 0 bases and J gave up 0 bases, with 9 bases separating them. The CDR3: CASSLAARSSGNTIYF. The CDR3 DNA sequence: TGTGCCAGCAGCTTAGCGGCGAGGAGCTCTGGAAACACCATATATTTT.

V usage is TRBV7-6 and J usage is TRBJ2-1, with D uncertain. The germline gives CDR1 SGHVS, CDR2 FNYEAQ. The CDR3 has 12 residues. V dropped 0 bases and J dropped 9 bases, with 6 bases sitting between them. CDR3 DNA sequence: TGTGCCAGCAGCTTAGCTGGGCTTGAGCAGTTCTTC. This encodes CASSLAGLEQFF.

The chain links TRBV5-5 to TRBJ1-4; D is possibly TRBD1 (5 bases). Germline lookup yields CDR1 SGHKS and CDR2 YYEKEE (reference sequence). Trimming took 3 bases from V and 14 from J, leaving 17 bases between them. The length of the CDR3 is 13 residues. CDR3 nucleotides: TGTGCCAGCAGCTCCCCCCAAGAGGGGCGGCTGTTTTTT. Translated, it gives CASSSPQEGRLFF.

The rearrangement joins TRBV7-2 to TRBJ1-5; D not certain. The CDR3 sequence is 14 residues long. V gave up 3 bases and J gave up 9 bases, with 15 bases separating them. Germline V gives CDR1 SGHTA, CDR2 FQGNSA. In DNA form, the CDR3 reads TGTGCCAGCAGCTTGGGAGGCACCTTAGGGCCCCAGCATTTT. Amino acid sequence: CASSLGGTLGPQHF. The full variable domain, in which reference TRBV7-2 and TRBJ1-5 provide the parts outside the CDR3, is GAGVSQSPSNKVTEKGKDVELRCDPISGHTALYWYRQSLGQGLEFLIYFQGNSAPDKSGLPSDRFSAERTGGSVSTLTIQRTQQEDSAVYLCASSLGGTLGPQHFGDGTRLSIL.

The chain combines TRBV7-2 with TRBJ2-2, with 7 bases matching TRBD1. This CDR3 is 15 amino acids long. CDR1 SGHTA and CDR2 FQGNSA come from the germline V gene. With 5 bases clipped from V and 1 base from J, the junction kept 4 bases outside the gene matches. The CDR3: CASSLRQGNTGELFF. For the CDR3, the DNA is TGTGCCAGCAGCCTGCGACAGGGGAACACCGGGGAGCTGTTTTTT.